This is a list of T cell receptor beta chains from one sample in a study of shared clonotypes between healthy human individuals. Data came from immunoSEQ multiplex PCR; TCRdb stores just in-frame clones and leaves some out. The sample shows about 610,000 clones, 97% of them seen only once. The sequencing sample was made of naive CD4+ T cells sorted from blood. Every receptor here comes from a woman aged 25 to 45 in good health. Both conserved end residues are part of each CDR3. Expanded clones get a size class; other rows say once, few or many, or leave the size out.

V gene: TRBV7-6
clone size: -
CDR3 protein: CASSQARTSTDTQYF

V gene: TRBV29-1
clone size: -
CDR3 protein: CSVAMGLHHNEQFF

V gene: TRBV19
clone size: once
CDR3 protein: CASSIEKTSGITDTQYF

V gene: TRBV2
clone size: -
CDR3 protein: CASRLDRGEQYF

V gene: TRBV7-9
clone size: -
CDR3 protein: CASSSLDRVFDEQYF

V gene: TRBV28
clone size: -
CDR3 protein: CASPPRGIGTDTQYF

V gene: TRBV7-7
clone size: -
CDR3 protein: CASSRTTGRNEKLFF

V gene: TRBV13
clone size: -
CDR3 protein: CASSRVHTEAFF

V gene: TRBV10-2
clone size: -
CDR3 protein: CASRPDRDDSYEQYF

V gene: TRBV7-3
clone size: -
CDR3 protein: CASSLLAGGLNEQFF

V gene: TRBV10-3
clone size: -
CDR3 protein: CAINSGNGPNNEQFF

V gene: TRBV5-1
clone size: once
CDR3 protein: CASSLGRTGEGYGYTF

V gene: TRBV5-1
clone size: -
CDR3 protein: CASSRTGTNNEQFF

V gene: TRBV28
clone size: -
CDR3 protein: CASSAPGGPNTGELFF

V gene: TRBV18
clone size: -
CDR3 protein: CASSPVGATNEKLFF

V gene: TRBV28
clone size: -
CDR3 protein: CASLGANNQPQHF

V gene: TRBV28
clone size: -
CDR3 protein: CASAQPPGRVRLEQYF

V gene: TRBV27
clone size: -
CDR3 protein: CASSTGDHSNQPQHF

V gene: TRBV15
clone size: few
CDR3 protein: CATSSIPQGNTEAFF

V gene: TRBV5-8
clone size: -
CDR3 protein: CASSFEGGDTGELFF

V gene: TRBV20-1
clone size: -
CDR3 protein: CSARLGYEQYF

V gene: TRBV19
clone size: -
CDR3 protein: CASSQGVLETQYF

V gene: TRBV28
clone size: -
CDR3 protein: CASSLLQGADEQFF

V gene: TRBV19
clone size: once
CDR3 protein: CASSPRQGANEKLFF

V gene: TRBV4-1
clone size: -
CDR3 protein: CASSQDDWDRGNQPQHF

V gene: TRBV19
clone size: once
CDR3 protein: CASRREGSYEQYF

V gene: TRBV19
clone size: -
CDR3 protein: CASTRGGTGYETQYF

V gene: TRBV7-9
clone size: -
CDR3 protein: CASSFSGDTEAFF

V gene: TRBV28
clone size: -
CDR3 protein: CASRPPGTGINEQFF

V gene: TRBV4-1
clone size: -
CDR3 protein: CASSPWYF

V gene: TRBV29-1
clone size: -
CDR3 protein: CSARTGGTGELFF

V gene: TRBV14
clone size: -
CDR3 protein: CASSQDGYGNSPLHF

V gene: TRBV6-1
clone size: -
CDR3 protein: CASSESSGGSYEQYF

V gene: TRBV4-1
clone size: -
CDR3 protein: CASSQDGPGLAAYEQYF

V gene: TRBV21-1
clone size: -
CDR3 protein: CASSLTGTSDRELAKNIQYF

V gene: TRBV7-6
clone size: -
CDR3 protein: CASSLDGPHEQYF

V gene: TRBV6-5
clone size: -
CDR3 protein: CASSSIRVMADTQYF

V gene: TRBV4-1
clone size: -
CDR3 protein: CASSQVLVWTAGYNEQFF

V gene: TRBV30
clone size: once
CDR3 protein: CAWSGSGRAFDTQYF

V gene: TRBV29-1
clone size: -
CDR3 protein: CSVEGWTRPRNTEAFF

V gene: TRBV7-9
clone size: -
CDR3 protein: CASRFGTSGFTDTQYF

V gene: TRBV19
clone size: -
CDR3 protein: CASSIAAGSYEQYF

V gene: TRBV7-8
clone size: few
CDR3 protein: CASSLRTNRLQYF

V gene: TRBV6-6
clone size: -
CDR3 protein: CASGERDFANTGELFF